This TCR beta chain comes out of a study of T-cell memory formation after mild COVID-19. Study at large: Clusters were largely donor specific. Study observations and caveats: CD4+ contracting clones were found mainly in CM and EM, and CD8+ ones in EMRA. Confirmation was lacking for SARS-CoV-2 specificity of second-wave clones that peaked on day 37.

There are many counts of this clonotype. The antigen remains unidentified. Constant-segment primers were used for 5'RACE, and the resulting TCR alpha and TCR beta cDNA libraries carried sample barcodes and UMIs. TCRdb recomputed calls from the 5' RACE reads with MiXCR, one row per CDR3 protein. The profile shows under 400,000 distinct CDR3 sequences, 28% of them singletons. V lost 3 bases to trimming and J lost 4 bases; unmatched junction nucleotides: 10. CDR1 SGHTA and CDR2 FQGNSA come from the germline V gene. CDR3 length: 16 residues. This chain joins TRBV7-2 and TRBJ2-7; 9 positions match TRBD1. This TCR came from an adult woman who had mild COVID-19 (a few samples of this study predate the infection). Cell type and time point are not known. The sample was PBMCs or a T cell subset sorted from them (not recorded which). CDR3 nucleotides: TGTGCCAGCAGCTTGGGACAGGGAGGTAATCTGTACGAGCAGTACTTC. Protein product: CASSLGQGGNLYEQYF.